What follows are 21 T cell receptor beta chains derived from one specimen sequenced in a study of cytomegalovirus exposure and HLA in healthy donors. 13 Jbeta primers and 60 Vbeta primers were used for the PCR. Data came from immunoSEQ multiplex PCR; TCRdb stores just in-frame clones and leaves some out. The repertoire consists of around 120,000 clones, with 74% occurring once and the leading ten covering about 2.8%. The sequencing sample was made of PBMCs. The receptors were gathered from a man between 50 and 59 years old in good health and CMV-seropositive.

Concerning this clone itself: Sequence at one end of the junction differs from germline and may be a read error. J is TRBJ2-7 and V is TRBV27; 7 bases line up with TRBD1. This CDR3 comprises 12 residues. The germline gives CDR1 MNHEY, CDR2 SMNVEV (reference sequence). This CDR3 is CASSSTRQGLAF. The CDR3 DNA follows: TGTGCCAGCAGTTCTACCCGACAGGGCCTCGCTTTC.

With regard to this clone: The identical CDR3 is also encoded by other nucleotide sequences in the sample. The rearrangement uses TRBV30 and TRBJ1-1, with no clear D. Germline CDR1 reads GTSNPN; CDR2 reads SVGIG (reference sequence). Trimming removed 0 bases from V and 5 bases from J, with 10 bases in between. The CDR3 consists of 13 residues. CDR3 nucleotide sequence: TGTGCCTGGAGTGTACTGCGAGGAACTGAAGCTTTCTTT. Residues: CAWSVLRGTEAFF.

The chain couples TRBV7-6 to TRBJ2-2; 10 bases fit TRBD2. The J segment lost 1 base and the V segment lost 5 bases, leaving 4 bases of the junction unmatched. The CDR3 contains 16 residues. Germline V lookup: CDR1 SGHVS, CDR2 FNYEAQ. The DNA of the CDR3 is TGTGCCAGCAGCCCCTTAGCGGGGGGGAACACCGGGGAGCTGTTTTTT. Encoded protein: CASSPLAGGNTGELFF.

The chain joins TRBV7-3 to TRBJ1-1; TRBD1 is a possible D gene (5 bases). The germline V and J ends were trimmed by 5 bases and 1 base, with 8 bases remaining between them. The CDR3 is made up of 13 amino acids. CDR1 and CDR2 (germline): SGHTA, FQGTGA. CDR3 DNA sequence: TGTGCCAGCAGCCGACAGCCGAACACTGAAGCTTTCTTT. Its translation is CASSRQPNTEAFF.

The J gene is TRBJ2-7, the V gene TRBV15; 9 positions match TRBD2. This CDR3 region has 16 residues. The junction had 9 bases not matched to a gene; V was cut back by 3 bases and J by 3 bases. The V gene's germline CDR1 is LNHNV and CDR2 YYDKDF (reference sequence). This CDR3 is CATSRGPTSGIYEQYF. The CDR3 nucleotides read TGTGCCACCAGCAGGGGCCCGACTAGCGGAATCTACGAGCAGTACTTC.

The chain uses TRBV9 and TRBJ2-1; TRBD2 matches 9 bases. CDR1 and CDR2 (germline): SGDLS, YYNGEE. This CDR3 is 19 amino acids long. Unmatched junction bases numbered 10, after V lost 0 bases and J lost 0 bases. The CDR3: CASSVVASGGPSSYNEQFF. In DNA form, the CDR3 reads TGTGCCAGCAGCGTAGTTGCGAGCGGGGGGCCGAGCTCCTACAATGAGCAGTTCTTC.

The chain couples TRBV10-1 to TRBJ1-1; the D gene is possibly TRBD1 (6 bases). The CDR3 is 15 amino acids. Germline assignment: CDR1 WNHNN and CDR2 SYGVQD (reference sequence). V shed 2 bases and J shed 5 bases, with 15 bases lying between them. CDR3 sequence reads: CASSEIGGRGTEAFF. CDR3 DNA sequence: TGCGCCAGCAGTGAGATCGGGGGGCGAGGGACTGAAGCTTTCTTT.

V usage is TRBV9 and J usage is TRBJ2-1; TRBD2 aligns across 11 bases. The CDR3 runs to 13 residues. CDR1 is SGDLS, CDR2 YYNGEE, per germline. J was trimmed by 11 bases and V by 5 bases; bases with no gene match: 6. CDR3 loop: CASSITSGRQQFF. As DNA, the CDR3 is TGTGCCAGCAGTATTACTAGCGGGAGACAGCAGTTCTTC.

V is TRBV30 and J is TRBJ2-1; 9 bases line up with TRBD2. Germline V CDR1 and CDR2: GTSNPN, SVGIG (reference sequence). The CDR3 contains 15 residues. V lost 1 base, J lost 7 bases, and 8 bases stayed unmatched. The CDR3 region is CAWSDETSGFNEQFF. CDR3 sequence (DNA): TGTGCCTGGAGTGATGAGACTAGCGGATTTAATGAGCAGTTCTTC.

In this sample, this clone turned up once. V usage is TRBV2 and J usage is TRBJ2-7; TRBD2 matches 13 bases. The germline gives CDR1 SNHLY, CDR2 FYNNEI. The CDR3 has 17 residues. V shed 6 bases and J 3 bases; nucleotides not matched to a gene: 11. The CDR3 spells CASRSRRTSGSGYEQYF. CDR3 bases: TGTGCCAGCAGGTCGCGGAGGACTAGCGGGAGCGGCTACGAGCAGTACTTC.

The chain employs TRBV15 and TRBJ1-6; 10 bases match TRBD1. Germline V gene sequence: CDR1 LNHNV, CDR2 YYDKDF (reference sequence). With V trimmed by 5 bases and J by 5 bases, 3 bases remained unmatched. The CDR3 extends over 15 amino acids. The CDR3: CATSRDRGDNSPLHF. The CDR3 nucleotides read TGTGCCACCAGCCGGGACAGGGGCGATAATTCACCCCTCCACTTT. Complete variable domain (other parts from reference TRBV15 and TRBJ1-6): DAMVIQNPRYQVTQFGKPVTLSCSQTLNHNVMYWYQQKSSQAPKLLFHYYDKDFNNEADTPDNFQSRRPNTSFCFLDIRSPGLGDTAMYLCATSRDRGDNSPLHFGNGTRLTVT.

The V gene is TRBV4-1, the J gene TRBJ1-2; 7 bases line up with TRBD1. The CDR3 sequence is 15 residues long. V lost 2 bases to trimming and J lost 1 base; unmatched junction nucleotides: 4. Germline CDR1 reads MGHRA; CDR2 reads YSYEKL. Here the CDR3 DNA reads TGCGCCAGCAGCCAAACCGGGACAGTTAACTATGGCTACACCTTC. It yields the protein CASSQTGTVNYGYTF.

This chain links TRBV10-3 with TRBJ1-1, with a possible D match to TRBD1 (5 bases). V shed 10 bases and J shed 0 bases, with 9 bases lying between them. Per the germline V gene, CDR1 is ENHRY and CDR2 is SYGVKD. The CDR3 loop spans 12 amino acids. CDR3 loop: CATQGMNTEAFF. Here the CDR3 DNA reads TGTGCCACCCAGGGCATGAACACTGAAGCTTTCTTT.

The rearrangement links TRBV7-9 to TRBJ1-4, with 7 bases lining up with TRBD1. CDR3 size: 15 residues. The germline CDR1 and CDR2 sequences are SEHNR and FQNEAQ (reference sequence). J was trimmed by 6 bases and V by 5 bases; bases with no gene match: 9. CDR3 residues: CASSPGTALDEKLFF. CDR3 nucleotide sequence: TGTGCCAGCAGCCCGGGGACAGCCCTTGATGAAAAACTGTTTTTT.

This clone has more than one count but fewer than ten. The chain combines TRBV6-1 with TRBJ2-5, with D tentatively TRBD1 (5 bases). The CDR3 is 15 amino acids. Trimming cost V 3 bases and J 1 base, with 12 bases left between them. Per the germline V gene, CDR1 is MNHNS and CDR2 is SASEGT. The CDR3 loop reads CASSEDQGLQETQYF. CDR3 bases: TGTGCCAGCAGTGAGGATCAGGGCCTCCAAGAGACCCAGTACTTC.

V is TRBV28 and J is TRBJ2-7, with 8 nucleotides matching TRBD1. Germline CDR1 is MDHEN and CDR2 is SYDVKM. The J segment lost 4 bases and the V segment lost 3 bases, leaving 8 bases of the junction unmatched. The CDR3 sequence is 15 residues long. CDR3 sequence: CASSFLSGGRYEQYF. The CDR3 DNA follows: TGTGCCAGCAGTTTCCTCTCAGGGGGCCGGTACGAGCAGTACTTC.

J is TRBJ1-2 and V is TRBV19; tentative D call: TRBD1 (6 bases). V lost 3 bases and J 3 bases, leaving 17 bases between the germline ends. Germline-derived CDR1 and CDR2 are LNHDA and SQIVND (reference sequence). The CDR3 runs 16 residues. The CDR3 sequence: CASSIRGGELHYGYTF. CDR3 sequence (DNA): TGTGCCAGTAGTATCAGAGGGGGTGAGCTCCACTATGGCTACACCTTC.

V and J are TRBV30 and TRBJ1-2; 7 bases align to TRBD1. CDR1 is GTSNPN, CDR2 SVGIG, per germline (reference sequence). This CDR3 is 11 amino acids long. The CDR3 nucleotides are TGTGCGACCAGACAGGGAAGAGGCTACACCTTC. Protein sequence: CATRQGRGYTF.

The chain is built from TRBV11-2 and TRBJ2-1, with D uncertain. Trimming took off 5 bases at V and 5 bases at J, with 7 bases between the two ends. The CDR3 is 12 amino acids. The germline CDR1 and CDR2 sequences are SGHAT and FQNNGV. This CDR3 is CASSPFHNEQFF. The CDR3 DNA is TGTGCCAGCAGCCCCTTCCACAATGAGCAGTTCTTC.

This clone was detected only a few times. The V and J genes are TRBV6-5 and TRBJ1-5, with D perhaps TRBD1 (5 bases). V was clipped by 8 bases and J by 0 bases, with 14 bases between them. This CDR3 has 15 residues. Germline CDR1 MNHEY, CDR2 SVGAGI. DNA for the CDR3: TGTGCCAGCGGGGCGGATCGATATAGCAATCAGCCCCAGCATTTT. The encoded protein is CASGADRYSNQPQHF.

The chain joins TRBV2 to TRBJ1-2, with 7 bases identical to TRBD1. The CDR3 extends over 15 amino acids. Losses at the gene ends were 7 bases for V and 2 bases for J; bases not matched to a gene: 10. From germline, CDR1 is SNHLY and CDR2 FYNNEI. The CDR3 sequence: CASTLQGRANYGYTF. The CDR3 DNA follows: TGTGCCAGCACCCTACAGGGGCGGGCGAACTATGGCTACACCTTC. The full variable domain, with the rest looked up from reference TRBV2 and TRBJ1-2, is EPEVTQTPSHQVTQMGQEVILRCVPISNHLYFYWYRQILGQKVEFLVSFYNNEISEKSEIFDDQFSVERPDGSNFTLKIRSTKLEDSAMYFCASTLQGRANYGYTFGSGTRLTVV.